Included here is one TCR beta chain sequence, with context. 60 Vbeta and 13 Jbeta primers were used in PCR. Libraries were prepared by immunoSEQ multiplex PCR; TCRdb keeps only in-frame clonotypes and omits some of them. The sample shows under 40,000 clones, 90% of them seen only once. The entry originates in a study of cytomegalovirus exposure and HLA in healthy donors. V was cut by 5 bases and J by 7 bases, with 8 bases left in between. The CDR3 is 11 amino acids. Germline V gives CDR1 SEHNR, CDR2 FQNEAQ (reference sequence). This rearrangement joins TRBV7-9 to TRBJ2-5; the D is unclear. The TCR originated in a woman aged 18-29 years in good health and CMV-seronegative. Sequenced input: PBMCs. The CDR3 is CASSGQVTQYF. The CDR3 DNA is TGTGCCAGCAGCGGGCAGGTGACCCAGTACTTC.